Listed below are T cell receptor beta chains from one sample, sequenced in a study of regulatory T cells in long-lasting Graves disease. TCRdb itself ran the multiplex PCR reads through MiXCR, one entry per CDR3 protein. This sample has fewer than 400,000 distinct CDR3 sequences; under 20% occur once, and the top ten carry about 36%. Sequencing was performed on peripheral blood mononuclear cells (PBMCs), taken at new diagnosis, from a patient treated with antithyroid drugs. Every receptor here comes from a female donor with Graves disease. Both conserved end residues are part of each CDR3. D genes are given only for firm matches. Rows may omit the clone size; those that give it use once, few, many or a size class.

d_call j_call clone_size v_call cdr3_nt cdr3_aa
- TRBJ1-1 many TRBV29-1 TGCAGCGTTGAAGATCTTGGAGAGGGCGGATTTAATGAAGCTTTCTTT CSVEDLGEGGFNEAFF
- TRBJ1-5 - TRBV19 TGTGCCAGTCGTACGGAAAATCAGCCCCAGCATTTT CASRTENQPQHF
- TRBJ2-6 many TRBV28 TGTGCCAGCAGTTTTTATACAGGGGGGGAATCTGGGGCCAACGTCCTGACTTTC CASSFYTGGESGANVLTF
- TRBJ2-1 many TRBV11-2 TGTGCCAGCAGCTCCGAGCAGTTCTTC CASSSEQFF
- TRBJ1-5 - TRBV5-7 TGTGCCAGCAGCCGCCCAGACAGGCTCAGCAATCAGCCCCAGCATTTT CASSRPDRLSNQPQHF
- TRBJ2-3 many TRBV11-1 TGTGCCAGCAGCACCGGACACGCGACAGATACGCAGTATTTT CASSTGHATDTQYF
TRBD1 TRBJ1-5 many TRBV6-1 TGTGCCAGCACCTGGGGACAGGGGCCGGGTTGGGCCCAGCATTTT CASTWGQGPGWAQHF
TRBD2 TRBJ2-7 many TRBV6-1 TGTGCCAGCAGACTTAACGTTGGGACTAGCGGATACGAGCAGTACTTC CASRLNVGTSGYEQYF
- TRBJ1-1 many TRBV6-5 TGTGCCAGCAGTTACGGGAGGAACACTGAAGCTTTCTTT CASSYGRNTEAFF
- TRBJ2-7 - TRBV6-5 TGTGCCAGCAGTTACGGGGGAACCGTCTACGAGCAGTACTTC CASSYGGTVYEQYF
- TRBJ2-1 many TRBV11-2 TGTGCCAGCAGCCCCGATTCTTGGAATGAGCAGTTCTTC CASSPDSWNEQFF
- TRBJ1-1 many TRBV30 TGTGCCTGGAGTGTACTGCGACGGCTCACTGAAGCTTTCTTT CAWSVLRRLTEAFF
TRBD2 TRBJ2-1 - TRBV6-1 TGTGCCACCGAGCGGGACCCTCTCAATGAGCAGTTCTTC CATERDPLNEQFF
TRBD2 TRBJ2-1 - TRBV19 TGTGCCAGTAGTTATGGCGGGAGGAACAATGAGCAGTTCTTC CASSYGGRNNEQFF
- TRBJ2-3 many TRBV28 TGTGCCAGCAGTTTAATGACTAGTAGCCTGCCAGATACGCAGTATTTT CASSLMTSSLPDTQYF
- TRBJ2-1 many TRBV3-1 TGTGCCAGCAGACGACAAGGTGGCGGGAAGGGCAATGAGCAGTTCTTC CASRRQGGGKGNEQFF
- TRBJ1-1 many TRBV12-3/TRBV12-4 TGTGCCAGCAGCTCGGGGAAGCGGGTAGCTTTCTTT CASSSGKRVAFF
- TRBJ2-7 many TRBV27 TGTGCCAGCAGTCCGGGACCAGAGTCAAGTTCCTACGAGCAGTACTTC CASSPGPESSSYEQYF
- TRBJ1-1 many TRBV6-1 TGTGCCAGCAGACTTCAGGTGAACACTGAAGCTTTCTTT CASRLQVNTEAFF
- TRBJ2-1 many TRBV24-1 TGTGCCACCAGTGATGCGGGACTCCCCTACAATGAGCAGTTCTTC CATSDAGLPYNEQFF
TRBD2 TRBJ2-2 - TRBV4-2 TGTGCCAGCAGCCAAGTGGGACTAGCGAGAGGGGCGGCCGGGGAGCTGTTTTTT CASSQVGLARGAAGELFF
TRBD2 TRBJ2-3 - TRBV2 TGTGCCAGCAGCCTAAAACTAGCGGTGGGGACAGATACGCAGTATTTT CASSLKLAVGTDTQYF
- TRBJ2-5 - TRBV19 TGTGCCAGTAGTAACAACAGGGCAGAGACCCAGTACTTC CASSNNRAETQYF
- TRBJ2-5 few TRBV3-1 TGTGCCAGCAGCCAAGAGGGCGGCAGTTCGGAGACCCAGTACTTC CASSQEGGSSETQYF
- TRBJ1-1 many TRBV11-2 TGTGCCAGCAGCCTCTCGGGTCAGACTGAAGCTTTCTTT CASSLSGQTEAFF
TRBD2 TRBJ2-7 many TRBV2 TGTGCCAGCACCAGCTCTAGCGGAATCACCTACGAGCAGTACTTC CASTSSSGITYEQYF
- TRBJ1-2 - TRBV12-3/TRBV12-4 TGTGCCAGCAGACCGGGCGGCCCTAACTATGGCTACACCTTC CASRPGGPNYGYTF
- TRBJ2-5 - TRBV2 TGCGCCAGCAGCCAAGTAGGAGGCCCGAGGTACTTC CASSQVGGPRYF
- TRBJ2-1 many TRBV18 TGTGCCAGCTCACCACTCTGGACTCCTCCTGTCAATGAGCAGTTCTTC CASSPLWTPPVNEQFF
- TRBJ1-5 many TRBV27 TGTGCCAGCAGTCCCCTCCCACAGGACCGGAATCAGCCCCAGCATTTT CASSPLPQDRNQPQHF
TRBD2 TRBJ2-5 many TRBV5-1 TGCGCCAGCAGCTTGGCGGCGGGACTAGCTCTAGAGACCCAGTACTTC CASSLAAGLALETQYF
- TRBJ1-3 many TRBV20-1 TGCAGTGCTAGAGATAGAGTCGCCTCTGGAAACACCATATATTTT CSARDRVASGNTIYF
- TRBJ1-1 few TRBV20-1 TGCAGTGCTAGATGGGGGACAAAGAACACTGAAGCTTTCTTT CSARWGTKNTEAFF
- TRBJ2-2 many TRBV10-3 TGTGCCATCAGTGAGTTCGTTTCTCTGAGGGTTGGCGGGGAGCTGTTTTTT CAISEFVSLRVGGELFF
TRBD2 TRBJ2-2 many TRBV6-1 TGTGCCAGCAGTGAAGCTCCGACTAGCGGGGTACCCAACACCGGGGAGCTGTTTTTT CASSEAPTSGVPNTGELFF
TRBD1 TRBJ1-5 once TRBV7-9 TGTGCCAGCAGCGAGAACAGGGGACCGGGCAATCAGCCCCAGCATTTT CASSENRGPGNQPQHF
TRBD2 TRBJ2-1 many TRBV7-9 TGTGCCAGCAGCTCTAGCGGGAGGGCAGACAATGAGCAGTTCTTC CASSSSGRADNEQFF
TRBD2 TRBJ2-7 few TRBV27 TGTGCCAGCAGTTTCCGGGGAGGGCATTCCTACGAGCAGTACTTC CASSFRGGHSYEQYF
- TRBJ2-5 many TRBV19 TGTGCCAGTAGTATGTGGTGGCTGCGCGGGGAGGAGACCCAGTACTTC CASSMWWLRGEETQYF
TRBD1 TRBJ2-3 - TRBV29-1 TGCAGCGTTGAAGACCCGGACAGGGGGGACGTAGATACGCAGTATTTT CSVEDPDRGDVDTQYF
TRBD2 TRBJ2-1 many TRBV7-7 TGTGCTGTGTTGACTAGCGGGAGTAATGAGCAGTTCTTC CAVLTSGSNEQFF
- TRBJ2-3 many TRBV2 TGTGCCAGCAGTGAAGCCATATTATCGGTTTCTGATACGCAGTATTTT CASSEAILSVSDTQYF
TRBD2 TRBJ2-5 many TRBV5-5 TGTGCCAGCACCTATCTGGGGGGGTGGCAAGAGACCCAGTACTTC CASTYLGGWQETQYF
- TRBJ2-1 many TRBV6-2/TRBV6-3 TGTGCCAGCAGTACCGCCAATGAGCAGTTCTTC CASSTANEQFF
TRBD2 TRBJ2-3 few TRBV12-3/TRBV12-4 TGTGCCAGCGGGGGGGGTACGCAGTATTTT CASGGGTQYF
- TRBJ2-1 many TRBV28 TGTGCCAGCAGCCTGACAGCCAACTACAATGAGCAGTTCTTC CASSLTANYNEQFF
- TRBJ2-7 - TRBV25-1 TGTGCCAGCAAAGCCGAAAAGAGAAGCTCCTACGAGCAGTACTTC CASKAEKRSSYEQYF
TRBD2 TRBJ2-5 many TRBV20-1 TGCAGTGCTGGCCGACTAGCGGGAGAGACCCAGTACTTC CSAGRLAGETQYF
TRBD1 TRBJ1-2 - TRBV7-9 TGTGCCAGCAGCTCCACGGGACAGGGGTGGGCTGGCTACACCTTC CASSSTGQGWAGYTF
- TRBJ2-5 - TRBV7-2 TGTGCCAGCAGTTTTATTCTTCCCCAGTACTTC CASSFILPQYF
- TRBJ2-7 many TRBV20-1 TGCAGTGCTATCCCCAGGAATTTCTACGAGCAGTACTTC CSAIPRNFYEQYF
- TRBJ1-1 - TRBV20-1 TGCAGTGCTAGGACCCGCGGGGCGATGAACACTGAAGCTTTCTTT CSARTRGAMNTEAFF
TRBD1 TRBJ1-2 - TRBV6-1 TGTGCCAGCAGACGCCCCGGGACAGGGGAGGAATTCTATGGCTACACCTTC CASRRPGTGEEFYGYTF